Listed below are T cell receptor beta chains from one sample, sequenced in a study of blood T cell repertoires in COVID-19. Only in-frame clones appear in the TCRdb table, and some are missing; sequencing was by immunoSEQ multiplex PCR. The sample holds about 270,000 clones, more than 75% seen once. The specimen sequenced was PBMCs or T cells enriched from blood (not recorded which). Source of these receptors: a woman aged 18-29 years who had recovered from COVID-19. Both conserved end residues are part of each CDR3. The order of the fields is J gene, clone size, D gene, CDR3 length, V gene, CDR3 protein, CDR3 DNA. The D gene is left open where the match is weak. Not all rows give a size; the values are once, few, many and, for expanded clones, a class.

TRBJ1-3,once,.,16,TRBV7-2,CASSLQGEYSGNTIYF,TGTGCCAGCAGTCTACAGGGTGAATACTCTGGAAACACCATATATTTT
TRBJ2-1,.,.,16,TRBV10-3,CAISGVAGGAYNEQFF,TGTGCCATCAGTGGGGTCGCTGGGGGGGCATACAATGAGCAGTTCTTC
TRBJ2-2,.,.,14,TRBV28,CASRKQGSAGELFF,TGTGCCAGCAGAAAGCAGGGTTCGGCCGGGGAGCTGTTTTTT
TRBJ1-3,.,.,17,TRBV28,CASSPLSRPPSGNTIYF,TGTGCCAGCAGTCCCCTTAGCCGACCTCCCTCTGGAAACACCATATATTTT
TRBJ2-7,.,TRBD2,18,TRBV18,CASSSEHRFGGAHYEQYF,TGTGCCAGCTCATCAGAACACCGTTTCGGGGGGGCCCACTACGAGCAGTACTTC
TRBJ2-7,.,TRBD2,18,TRBV11-2,CASSSNRALAGGVEEQYF,TGTGCCAGCAGCTCAAATAGGGCATTGGCGGGGGGGGTTGAGGAGCAGTACTTC
TRBJ2-5,.,.,14,TRBV19,CASTNQNTPETQYF,TGTGCCAGTACTAACCAAAATACCCCAGAGACCCAGTACTTC
TRBJ2-1,.,TRBD2,14,TRBV7-2,CASSSGLAGGRLFF,TGTGCCAGCAGCTCGGGACTAGCGGGGGGGCGTCTGTTCTTC
TRBJ1-1,.,.,12,TRBV4-1,CASSQGGGRAFF,TGCGCCAGCAGCCAAGGAGGGGGTCGAGCTTTCTTT
TRBJ2-1,once,TRBD1,17,TRBV25-1,CASSESQGALPYNEQFF,TGTGCCAGCAGTGAATCCCAGGGGGCCCTGCCCTACAATGAGCAGTTCTTC
TRBJ2-7,.,TRBD2,16,TRBV3-1/TRBV3-2,CASSWTSGSGGYEQYF,TGTGCCAGCAGCTGGACTAGCGGGAGTGGTGGCTACGAGCAGTACTTC
TRBJ2-2,.,.,18,TRBV19,CASSIGALARGNTGELFF,TGTGCCAGTAGTATTGGTGCGCTAGCACGAGGGAACACCGGGGAGCTGTTTTTT
TRBJ2-1,.,TRBD1,15,TRBV6-6,CASSYWDRGRNEQFF,TGTGCCAGCAGTTACTGGGACAGGGGGCGAAATGAGCAGTTCTTC
TRBJ1-3,.,.,15,TRBV6-2/TRBV6-3,CASSYGQNTRNTIYF,TGTGCCAGCAGTTACGGACAGAACACCCGAAACACCATATATTTT
TRBJ2-3,.,.,17,TRBV7-8,CASSSEPWAPSTDTQYF,TGTGCCAGCAGCTCTGAACCGTGGGCGCCTAGCACAGATACGCAGTATTTT
TRBJ2-7,.,.,12,TRBV2,CASKREISEQYF,TGTGCCAGCAAAAGGGAGATCTCCGAGCAGTACTTC
TRBJ2-5,.,TRBD2,16,TRBV27,CASSSPKLGGGETQYF,TGTGCCAGCAGTTCCCCCAAACTCGGGGGAGGGGAGACCCAGTACTTC
TRBJ1-2,.,TRBD1,14,TRBV5-5,CASSWGTGGYGYTF,TGTGCCAGCAGCTGGGGGACAGGGGGCTATGGCTACACCTTC
TRBJ1-4,.,.,14,TRBV27,CASSLVATNEKLFF,TGTGCCAGCAGTCTAGTTGCAACTAATGAAAAACTGTTTTTT
TRBJ2-7,.,.,12,TRBV5-6,CASSLITYEQYF,TGTGCCAGCAGCTTAATTACCTACGAGCAGTACTTC
TRBJ2-1,once,TRBD2,16,TRBV7-3,CASSPEGLAGGNEQFF,TGTGCCAGCAGCCCAGAGGGACTAGCGGGAGGAAATGAGCAGTTCTTC
TRBJ1-1,few,TRBD1,13,TRBV10-1,CAVRQGLNTEAFF,TGCGCCGTAAGACAGGGTCTGAACACTGAAGCTTTCTTT
TRBJ2-1,.,.,15,TRBV7-2,CASSLFGGPYNEQFF,TGTGCCAGCAGCTTATTCGGGGGTCCCTACAATGAGCAGTTCTTC
TRBJ2-1,.,.,14,TRBV5-4,CASNQDWSSHEQFF,TGTGCCAGCAACCAGGACTGGTCCTCCCATGAGCAGTTCTTC
TRBJ1-3,.,TRBD1,18,TRBV5-5,CASSLSLTGRGLLHTIYF,TGTGCCAGCAGCTTGAGCCTTACTGGCAGGGGGCTTCTTCACACCATATATTTT
TRBJ1-4,.,TRBD1,17,TRBV18,CASSHRGRWATNEKLFF,TGTGCCAGCTCACACAGGGGGCGCTGGGCAACTAATGAAAAACTGTTTTTT
TRBJ2-3,.,.,15,TRBV27,CASNKLAFVTDTQYF,TGTGCCAGCAACAAGCTAGCTTTTGTGACAGATACGCAGTATTTT